The 20 T cell receptor beta chains listed next were all sequenced from one sample in a study of blood T cell repertoires in COVID-19. The method was immunoSEQ multiplex PCR; TCRdb's version includes in-frame clones alone and lacks a portion of them. The table includes 100,000 to 120,000 clones, about four fifths detected once. Material for sequencing was peripheral blood. The receptors were gathered from a woman aged 70-85 years with acute or convalescent COVID-19.

This chain links TRBV3-1 (or the pseudogene TRBV3-2) with TRBJ1-2; D is uncertain. The V end lost 0 bases, the J end lost 2 bases, and 10 bases lay between the germline ends. CDR1 LGHDT and CDR2 YNNKEL come from the germline V gene (reference sequence). This CDR3 has 15 amino acids. The CDR3 DNA reads TGTGCCAGCAGCCAAGAGTCGATCTACAACTATGGCTACACCTTC. Its protein product is CASSQESIYNYGYTF.

J is TRBJ2-5 and V is TRBV5-5; TRBD1 might be the D (6 bases). Germline V gene sequence: CDR1 SGHKS, CDR2 YYEKEE (reference sequence). The CDR3 contains 15 residues. V dropped 1 base and J dropped 0 bases, with 10 bases sitting between them. The CDR3 nucleotides are TGTGCCAGCAGCTTGTTGGGGGCTTACCAAGAGACCCAGTACTTC. It translates to CASSLLGAYQETQYF.

The rearrangement joins TRBV6-5 to TRBJ1-3, with D possibly matching TRBD1 (5 bases). The CDR3 is made up of 15 amino acids. With 4 bases removed from V and 0 bases from J, the gap between germline ends came to 10 bases. Per the germline V gene, CDR1 is MNHEY and CDR2 is SVGAGI. As DNA, the CDR3 is TGTGCCAGCAGTTTTCGGGGGGACTCTGGAAACACCATATATTTT. It is translated as CASSFRGDSGNTIYF.

The rearrangement links TRBV18 to TRBJ1-1; TRBD1 agrees at 7 bases. J was trimmed by 4 bases and V by 2 bases; bases with no gene match: 1. CDR1 and CDR2 (germline): KGHSH, LQKENI. CDR3 length: 13 residues. The CDR3 here is CASSPGTATEAFF. CDR3 DNA sequence: TGTGCCAGCTCACCAGGGACAGCCACTGAAGCTTTCTTT.

This chain connects TRBV6-5 to TRBJ2-7; D gene uncertain. The CDR3 extends over 14 amino acids. Trimming left V 0 bases short and J 6 bases short, with 12 bases between. Germline V CDR1 and CDR2: MNHEY, SVGAGI. CDR3 nucleotides: TGTGCCAGCAGTTACTCGAGAGGTGTCGGCGAGCAGTACTTC. Residues: CASSYSRGVGEQYF.

The rearrangement links TRBV9 to TRBJ1-5; perhaps TRBD1 as D (5 bases). The V end was cut by 4 bases, the J end by 2 bases, with 13 bases between. The CDR3 covers 15 residues. Germline CDR1 reads SGDLS; CDR2 reads YYNGEE. The CDR3 bases are TGTGCCAGCAGCCAGGGCCCCGGTGGCAATCAGCCCCAGCATTTT. Translated, it gives CASSQGPGGNQPQHF.

The J gene is TRBJ1-2, the V gene TRBV19; TRBD1 might be the D (5 bases). Per the germline V gene, CDR1 is LNHDA and CDR2 is SQIVND (reference sequence). This CDR3 is 15 amino acids long. V was shortened by 3 bases and J by 4 bases, with 15 bases between the two germline ends. Written as DNA, the CDR3 is TGTGCCAGTAGTATCCCCTCGGGGGGATCCTATGGCTACACCTTC. This sequence encodes CASSIPSGGSYGYTF.

The chain combines TRBV28 with TRBJ2-1; TRBD2 is a possible D gene (6 bases). The CDR3 runs 14 residues. V was pared by 6 bases and J by 6 bases, with 15 bases between. The germline V gene has CDR1 MDHEN and CDR2 SYDVKM. In DNA, the CDR3 is TGTGCCAGCAGGCGTCGCGGAGGGATCAATGAGCAGTTCTTC. It codes for CASRRRGGINEQFF.

This chain connects TRBV28 to TRBJ2-7, with a weak D call TRBD2 (6 bases). The CDR3 spans 15 residues. CDR1 is MDHEN and CDR2 is SYDVKM in the germline V gene. The V gene lost 5 bases and the J gene lost 1 base, with 15 bases spanning the gap. This CDR3 is CASSALGGTSYEQYF. In DNA, the CDR3 is TGTGCCAGCAGTGCCCTTGGCGGGACTTCCTACGAGCAGTACTTC.

This clone was detected once. V usage is TRBV6-5 and J usage is TRBJ1-5; D is possibly TRBD1 (5 bases). The V gene lost 7 bases and the J gene lost 0 bases, with 13 bases spanning the gap. The CDR3 contains 15 residues. The germline V gene encodes CDR1 MNHEY and CDR2 SVGAGI. CDR3 residues: CASNVGQHSNQPQHF. DNA for the CDR3: TGTGCCAGCAATGTGGGGCAGCATAGCAATCAGCCCCAGCATTTT.

The chain joins TRBV30 to TRBJ2-2, with D perhaps matching TRBD2 (6 bases). The CDR3 is made up of 14 amino acids. Per the germline V gene, CDR1 is GTSNPN and CDR2 is SVGIG (reference sequence). The V end lost 3 bases, the J end lost 3 bases, and 11 bases lay between the germline ends. This CDR3 is CAWRREIDTGELFF. In nucleotides, the CDR3 is TGTGCCTGGAGACGGGAGATTGACACCGGGGAGCTGTTTTTT.

The chain joins TRBV4-1 to TRBJ2-7; weak D call: TRBD1 (6 bases). V lost 1 base to trimming and J lost 6 bases, with 16 bases between them. This CDR3 is built from 15 residues. Germline V gene data show CDR1 as MGHRA and CDR2 as YSYEKL. In nucleotides, the CDR3 is TGCGCCAGCAGCCAAGGAAGGGGGACGGCCTTCGAGCAGTACTTC. It translates to CASSQGRGTAFEQYF.

The chain couples TRBV6-2 or TRBV6-3 to TRBJ1-5; TRBD1 matches at 7 bases. The length of the CDR3 is 15 residues. The V and J ends lost 5 bases and 4 bases, in that order; junction bases with no gene match: 8. The germline V gene encodes CDR1 MNHEY and CDR2 SVGEGT. The CDR3 DNA sequence: TGTGCCAGCAGTCCCCGGACAGGACCAAATCAGCCCCAGCATTTT. It encodes CASSPRTGPNQPQHF.

This chain joins TRBV5-4 and TRBJ2-3; 7 bases agree with TRBD2. J lost 5 bases, V lost 0 bases, and 9 bases had no gene match. The germline V gene encodes CDR1 SGHNT and CDR2 YYREEE (reference sequence). CDR3 length equals 16 residues. CDR3: CASSLGVAGAGDTQYF. DNA of the CDR3: TGTGCCAGCAGCTTGGGAGTGGCGGGAGCTGGAGATACGCAGTATTTT.

The rearrangement links TRBV10-3 to TRBJ1-2, with no clear D. There are 16 residues in the CDR3. CDR1 and CDR2 (germline): ENHRY, SYGVKD. V was clipped by 2 bases and J by 7 bases, with 20 bases between them. CDR3 region: CAISEPDPREGPGYTF. The CDR3 nucleotides read TGTGCCATCAGTGAGCCGGACCCGCGGGAGGGCCCTGGCTACACCTTC.

The V call is TRBV11-2, the J call TRBJ1-3; tentative D call: TRBD1 (6 bases). V was clipped by 3 bases and J by 4 bases, with 19 bases between them. The germline V gene has CDR1 SGHAT and CDR2 FQNNGV. CDR3 length equals 17 residues. This CDR3 is CASSFSPRGRSGNTIYF. The CDR3, as DNA: TGTGCCAGCAGCTTCTCCCCCAGGGGACGGTCGGGAAACACCATATATTTT.

J is TRBJ1-1 and V is TRBV6-6; D is possibly TRBD1 (6 bases). CDR1 is MNHNY, CDR2 SVGAGI, per germline (reference sequence). Trimming took 2 bases from V and 6 from J, leaving 19 bases between them. CDR3 length equals 16 residues. CDR3: CASSYPTRGGGPEAFF. In nucleotides, the CDR3 is TGTGCCAGCAGTTACCCGACGAGGGGAGGGGGGCCTGAAGCTTTCTTT.

This sequence joins TRBV5-1 and TRBJ1-6; D may be TRBD1 (5 bases). Germline values: CDR1 SGHRS, CDR2 YFSETQ. The CDR3 length is 14 residues. V was shortened by 4 bases and J by 7 bases, with 12 bases between the two germline ends. CDR3: CASSEGLANSPLHF. The CDR3 DNA is TGCGCCAGCAGCGAGGGACTCGCCAATTCACCCCTCCACTTT.

The CDR3 reads CASSFSSSGNTIYF. The CDR3 DNA follows: TGCGCCAGCAGCTTTAGTAGCTCTGGAAACACCATATATTTT. The chain links TRBV5-1 to TRBJ1-3; D is ambiguous. The CDR3 covers 14 residues. The germline gives CDR1 SGHRS, CDR2 YFSETQ. The V and J ends lost 2 bases and 0 bases respectively, with 6 bases between them.

The chain couples TRBV20-1 to TRBJ2-2; D not certain. V was cut by 3 bases and J by 5 bases, with 19 bases left in between. This CDR3 region has 16 residues. CDR1 is DFQATT, CDR2 SNEGSKA, per germline (reference sequence). The CDR3 DNA reads as TGCAGTGCTAGTGGGCCCAGTGGAGTCGGGACCGGGGAGCTGTTTTTT. It translates to CSASGPSGVGTGELFF.